Presented here are 6 T cell receptor beta chains from one specimen sequenced in a study of long-term antiretroviral therapy in people with HIV. With survey level as its setting, the immunoSEQ assay was v3.0. Data came from immunoSEQ multiplex PCR; TCRdb stores just in-frame clones and leaves some out. In the table there are 27,000 or so clones, roughly 80% of which are singletons. This specimen was unsorted PBMCs, taken 2.9 years after starting antiretroviral therapy. Receptor source: a man aged 45-60 years with HIV.

The chain joins TRBV4-3 to TRBJ2-2; D possibly uses TRBD1 or TRBD2 (6 bases each). Germline loops: CDR1 LGHNA, CDR2 YSLEER. V was cut by 1 base and J by 1 base, with 16 bases left in between. This CDR3 is 18 amino acids long. CDR3 loop: CASSQVTWGARNTGELFF. The CDR3 nucleotides are TGCGCCAGCAGCCAAGTCACCTGGGGGGCCCGGAACACCGGGGAGCTGTTTTTT.

The rearrangement links TRBV13 to TRBJ1-1; D call uncertain. Trimming shortened V by 5 bases and J by 1 base, and 8 bases separated the two germline ends. The CDR3 has 13 residues. Germline V CDR1 and CDR2: PRHDT, FYEKMQ (reference sequence). Here the CDR3 DNA reads TGTGCCAGCAGCCAACTAGGGAACACTGAAGCTTTCTTT. Protein: CASSQLGNTEAFF. The full variable domain, in which reference TRBV13 and TRBJ1-1 provide the parts outside the CDR3, is AAGVIQSPRHLIKEKRETATLKCYPIPRHDTVYWYQQGPGQDPQFLISFYEKMQSDKGSIPDRFSAQQFSDYHSELNMSSLELGDSALYFCASSQLGNTEAFFGQGTRLTVV.

This chain joins TRBV19 and TRBJ2-1; D perhaps matches TRBD1 (6 bases). Germline assignment: CDR1 LNHDA and CDR2 SQIVND (reference sequence). Trimming left V 3 bases short and J 7 bases short, with 7 bases between. The CDR3 contains 12 residues. The CDR3 here is CASSIGQNEQFF. The CDR3 DNA reads as TGTGCCAGTAGTATCGGACAGAATGAGCAGTTCTTC.

The V call is TRBV7-2, the J call TRBJ2-1; no clear D gene. The germline V gene has CDR1 SGHTA and CDR2 FQGNSA. The CDR3 contains 11 residues. The germline V and J ends were trimmed by 2 bases and 10 bases, with 6 bases remaining between them. The CDR3: CASSLRLEQFF. The CDR3 DNA reads as TGTGCCAGCAGCTTAAGGCTAGAGCAGTTCTTC.

The V gene is TRBV5-5, the J gene TRBJ2-5; the D gene is possibly TRBD2 (6 bases). CDR3 length: 15 amino acids. Trimming took off 1 base at V and 1 base at J, with 11 bases between the two ends. Germline V gene sequence: CDR1 SGHKS, CDR2 YYEKEE (reference sequence). CDR3 in amino acids: CASSLTPGGQETQYF. The DNA for the CDR3 is TGTGCCAGCAGCTTGACCCCCGGGGGCCAAGAGACCCAGTACTTC.

The chain links TRBV6-6 to TRBJ1-2, with TRBD1 matching over 10 bases. In germline, CDR1 is MNHNY, CDR2 SVGAGI (reference sequence). V was pared by 7 bases and J by 6 bases, with 11 bases of the junction left unmatched. The CDR3 loop spans 15 amino acids. CDR3 sequence reads: CASTKLDRGQDGYTF. In DNA form, the CDR3 reads TGTGCCAGCACCAAACTCGACAGGGGGCAAGATGGCTACACCTTC.